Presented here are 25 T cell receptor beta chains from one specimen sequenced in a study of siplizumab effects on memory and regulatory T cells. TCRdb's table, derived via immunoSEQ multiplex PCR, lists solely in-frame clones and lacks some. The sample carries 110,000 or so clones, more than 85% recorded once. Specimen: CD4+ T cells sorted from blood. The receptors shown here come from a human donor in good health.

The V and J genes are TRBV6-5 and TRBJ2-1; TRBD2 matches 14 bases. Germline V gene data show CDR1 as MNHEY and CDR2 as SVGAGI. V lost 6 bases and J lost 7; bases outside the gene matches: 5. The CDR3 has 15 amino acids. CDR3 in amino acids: CASRRLAGGVNEQFF. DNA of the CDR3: TGTGCCAGCAGACGACTAGCGGGGGGGGTTAATGAGCAGTTCTTC.

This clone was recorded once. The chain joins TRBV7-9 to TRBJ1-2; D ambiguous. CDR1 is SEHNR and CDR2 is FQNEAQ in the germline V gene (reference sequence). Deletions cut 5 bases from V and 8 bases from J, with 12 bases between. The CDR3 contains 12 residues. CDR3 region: CASSPLGNGYTF. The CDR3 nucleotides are TGTGCCAGCAGCCCCCTAGGGAACGGCTACACCTTC.

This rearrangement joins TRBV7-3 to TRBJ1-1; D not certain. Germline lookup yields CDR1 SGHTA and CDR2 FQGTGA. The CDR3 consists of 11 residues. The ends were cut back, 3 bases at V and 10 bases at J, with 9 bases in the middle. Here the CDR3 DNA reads TGTGCCAGCAGCTTGGGCGGAACAGCTTTCTTT. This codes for CASSLGGTAFF.

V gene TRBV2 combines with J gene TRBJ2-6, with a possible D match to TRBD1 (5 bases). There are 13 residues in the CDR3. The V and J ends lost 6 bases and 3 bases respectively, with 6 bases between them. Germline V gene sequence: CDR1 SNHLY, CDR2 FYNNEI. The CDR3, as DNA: TGTGCCAGCAGCAGGGTTGGGGCCAACGTCCTGACTTTC. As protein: CASSRVGANVLTF.

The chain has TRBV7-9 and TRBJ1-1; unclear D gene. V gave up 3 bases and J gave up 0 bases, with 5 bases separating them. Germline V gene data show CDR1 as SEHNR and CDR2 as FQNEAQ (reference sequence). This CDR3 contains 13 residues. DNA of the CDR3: TGTGCCAGCAGCTTCAGGTTGAACACTGAAGCTTTCTTT. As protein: CASSFRLNTEAFF.

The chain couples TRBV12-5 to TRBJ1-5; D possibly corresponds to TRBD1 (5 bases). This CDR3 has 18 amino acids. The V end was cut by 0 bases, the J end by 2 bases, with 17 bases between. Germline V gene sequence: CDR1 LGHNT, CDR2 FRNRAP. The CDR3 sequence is CASGLVLFGGGGNQPQHF. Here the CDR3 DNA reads TGTGCTAGTGGTTTGGTACTCTTTGGGGGAGGGGGCAATCAGCCCCAGCATTTT.

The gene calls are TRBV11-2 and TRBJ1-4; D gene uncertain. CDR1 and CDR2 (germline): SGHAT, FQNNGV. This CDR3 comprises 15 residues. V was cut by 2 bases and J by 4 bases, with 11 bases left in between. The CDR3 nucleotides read TGTGCCAGCAGCTTAATTTCAGGCCTTAATGAAAAACTGTTTTTT. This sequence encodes CASSLISGLNEKLFF.

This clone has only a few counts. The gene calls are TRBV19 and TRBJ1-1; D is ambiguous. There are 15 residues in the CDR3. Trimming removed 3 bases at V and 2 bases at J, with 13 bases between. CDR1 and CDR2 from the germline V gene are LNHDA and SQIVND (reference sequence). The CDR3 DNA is TGTGCCAGTAGTATCTGGAACAAACCTAACACTGAAGCTTTCTTT. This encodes CASSIWNKPNTEAFF. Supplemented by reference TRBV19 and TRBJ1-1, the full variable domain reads DGGITQSPKYLFRKEGQNVTLSCEQNLNHDAMYWYRQDPGQGLRLIYYSQIVNDFQKGDIAEGYSVSREKKESFPLTVTSAQKNPTAFYLCASSIWNKPNTEAFFGQGTRLTVV.

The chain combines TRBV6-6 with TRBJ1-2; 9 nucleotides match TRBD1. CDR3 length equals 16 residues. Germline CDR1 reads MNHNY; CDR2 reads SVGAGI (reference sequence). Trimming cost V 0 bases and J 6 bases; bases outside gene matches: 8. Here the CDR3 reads CASSYSITGGRDGYTF. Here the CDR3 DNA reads TGTGCCAGCAGTTACTCGATAACAGGGGGCAGGGATGGCTACACCTTC.

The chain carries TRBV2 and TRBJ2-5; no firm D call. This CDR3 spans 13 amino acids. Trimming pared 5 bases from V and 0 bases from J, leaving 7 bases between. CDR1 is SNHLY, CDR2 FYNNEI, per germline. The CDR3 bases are TGTGCCAGCAGTTTTCGGTACCAAGAGACCCAGTACTTC. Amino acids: CASSFRYQETQYF.

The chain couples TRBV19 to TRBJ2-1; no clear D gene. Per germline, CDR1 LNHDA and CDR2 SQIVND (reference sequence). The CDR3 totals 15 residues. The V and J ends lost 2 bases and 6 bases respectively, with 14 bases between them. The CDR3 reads CASSISFLAVNEQFF. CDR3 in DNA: TGTGCCAGTAGTATATCGTTCCTGGCGGTCAATGAGCAGTTCTTC. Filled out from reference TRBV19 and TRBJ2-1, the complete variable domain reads DGGITQSPKYLFRKEGQNVTLSCEQNLNHDAMYWYRQDPGQGLRLIYYSQIVNDFQKGDIAEGYSVSREKKESFPLTVTSAQKNPTAFYLCASSISFLAVNEQFFGPGTRLTVL.

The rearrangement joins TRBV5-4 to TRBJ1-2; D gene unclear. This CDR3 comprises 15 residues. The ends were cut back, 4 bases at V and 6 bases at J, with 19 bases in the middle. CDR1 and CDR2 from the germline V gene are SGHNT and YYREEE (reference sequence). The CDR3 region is CASSPDWRLLNGYTF. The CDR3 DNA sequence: TGTGCCAGCAGCCCCGACTGGCGGCTGCTAAATGGCTACACCTTC.

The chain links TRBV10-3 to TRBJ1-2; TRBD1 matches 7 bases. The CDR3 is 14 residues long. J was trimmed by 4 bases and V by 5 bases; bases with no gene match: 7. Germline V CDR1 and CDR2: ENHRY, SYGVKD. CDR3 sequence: CAISPGQPVYGYTF. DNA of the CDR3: TGTGCCATCAGTCCGGGACAGCCCGTCTATGGCTACACCTTC.

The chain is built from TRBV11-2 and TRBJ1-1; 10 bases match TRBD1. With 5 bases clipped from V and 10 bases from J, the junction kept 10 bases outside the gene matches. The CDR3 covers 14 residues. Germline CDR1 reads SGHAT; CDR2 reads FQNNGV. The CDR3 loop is CASSPEGQGMAAFF. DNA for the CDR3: TGTGCCAGCAGCCCGGAGGGACAGGGGATGGCAGCTTTCTTT.

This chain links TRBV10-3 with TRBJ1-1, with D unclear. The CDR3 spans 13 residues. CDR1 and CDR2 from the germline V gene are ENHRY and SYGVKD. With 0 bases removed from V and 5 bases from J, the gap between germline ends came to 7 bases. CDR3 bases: TGTGCCATCAGTGAGTCGGGTGAAACTGAAGCTTTCTTT. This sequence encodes CAISESGETEAFF.

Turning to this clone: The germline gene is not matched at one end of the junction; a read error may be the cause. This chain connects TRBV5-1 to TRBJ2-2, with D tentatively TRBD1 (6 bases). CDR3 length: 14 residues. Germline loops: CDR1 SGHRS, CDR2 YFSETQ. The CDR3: CASSLGQSTGELFF. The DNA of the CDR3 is TGCGCCAGCAGTTTGGGACAATCCACCGGGGAGCTGTTTTTT.

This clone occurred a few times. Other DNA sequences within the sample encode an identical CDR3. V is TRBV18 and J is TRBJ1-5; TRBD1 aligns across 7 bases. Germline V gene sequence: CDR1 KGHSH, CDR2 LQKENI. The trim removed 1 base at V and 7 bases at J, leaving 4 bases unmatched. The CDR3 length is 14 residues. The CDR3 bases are TGTGCCAGCTCACCACGACAGGGTAACCAGCCCCAGCATTTT. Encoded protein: CASSPRQGNQPQHF.

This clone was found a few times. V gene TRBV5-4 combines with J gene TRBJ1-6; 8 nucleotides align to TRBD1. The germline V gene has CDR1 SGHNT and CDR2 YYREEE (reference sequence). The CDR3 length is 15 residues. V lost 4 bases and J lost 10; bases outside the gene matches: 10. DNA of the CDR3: TGTGCCAGCAGCGCCCCGGGACAGGTCGTCTCACCCCTCCACTTT. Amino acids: CASSAPGQVVSPLHF.

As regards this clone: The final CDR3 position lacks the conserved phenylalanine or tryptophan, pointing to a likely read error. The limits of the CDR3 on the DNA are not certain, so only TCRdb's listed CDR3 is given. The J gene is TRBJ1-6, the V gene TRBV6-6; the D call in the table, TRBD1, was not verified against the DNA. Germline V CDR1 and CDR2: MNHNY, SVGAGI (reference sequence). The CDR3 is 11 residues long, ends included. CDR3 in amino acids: CASTQGTHPPL.

Here the CDR3 reads CASSTKVGGTEAFF. CDR3 DNA: TGTGCCAGCAGTACAAAAGTCGGCGGCACTGAAGCTTTCTTT. The chain has TRBV7-8 and TRBJ1-1; D is ambiguous. Looked up from germline, CDR1 is SGHVS and CDR2 is FQNEAQ. This CDR3 is built from 14 residues. V was pared by 6 bases and J by 4 bases, with 15 bases between.

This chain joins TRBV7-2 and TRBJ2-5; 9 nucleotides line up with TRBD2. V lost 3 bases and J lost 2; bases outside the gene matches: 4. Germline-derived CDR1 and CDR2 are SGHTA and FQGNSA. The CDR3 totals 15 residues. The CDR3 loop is CASSFILAGQETQYF. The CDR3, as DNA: TGTGCCAGCAGCTTCATCCTAGCGGGGCAAGAGACCCAGTACTTC.

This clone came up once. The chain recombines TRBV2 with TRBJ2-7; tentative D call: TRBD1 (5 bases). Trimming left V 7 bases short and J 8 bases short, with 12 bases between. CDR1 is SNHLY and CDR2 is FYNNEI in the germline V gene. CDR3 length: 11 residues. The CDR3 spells CASNRQGQQYF. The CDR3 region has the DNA TGTGCCAGCAACCGCCAGGGTCAGCAGTACTTC.

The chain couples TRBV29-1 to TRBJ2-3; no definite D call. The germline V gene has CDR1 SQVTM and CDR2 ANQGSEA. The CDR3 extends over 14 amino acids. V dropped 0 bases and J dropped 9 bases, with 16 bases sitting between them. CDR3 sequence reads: CSVEEPGRSGTQYF. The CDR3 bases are TGCAGCGTTGAAGAACCGGGCCGGTCGGGCACGCAGTATTTT.

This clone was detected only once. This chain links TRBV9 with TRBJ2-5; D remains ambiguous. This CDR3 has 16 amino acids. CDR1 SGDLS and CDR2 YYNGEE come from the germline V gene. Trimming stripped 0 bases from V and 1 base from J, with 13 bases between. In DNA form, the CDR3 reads TGTGCCAGCAGCGTAGGAGTCAGCCCGAGCCAAGAGACCCAGTACTTC. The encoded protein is CASSVGVSPSQETQYF.

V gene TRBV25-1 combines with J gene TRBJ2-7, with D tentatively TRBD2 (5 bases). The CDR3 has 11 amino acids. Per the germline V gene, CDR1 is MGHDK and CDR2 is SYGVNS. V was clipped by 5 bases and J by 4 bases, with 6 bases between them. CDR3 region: CASSRGYEQYF. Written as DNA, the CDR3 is TGTGCCAGCAGTCGAGGGTACGAGCAGTACTTC.